The 10 T cell receptor beta chains in this list originate from one sample, sequenced in a study of T-cell memory formation after mild COVID-19. MiXCR, run by TCRdb on the 5' RACE reads, gives a single entry per CDR3 protein. The table includes about half a million distinct CDR3 sequences, 18% detected once. The source material was PBMCs or a T cell subset sorted from them (not recorded which). The receptor set was obtained from an adult woman who had mild COVID-19 (a few samples of this study predate the infection). Cell type and time point are not known.

The chain joins TRBV6-2 or TRBV6-3 to TRBJ2-1, with 10 positions matching TRBD2. With 6 bases clipped from V and 8 bases from J, the junction kept 7 bases outside the gene matches. In germline, CDR1 is MNHEY, CDR2 SVGEGT. The CDR3 spans 14 residues. Here the CDR3 DNA reads TGTGCCAGCAGGGATAGCGGGAGGAGGGATGAGCAGTTCTTC. This sequence encodes CASRDSGRRDEQFF.

The genes are TRBV19 and TRBJ2-1; tentatively, D is TRBD2 (6 bases). V lost 1 base and J lost 4, with 14 bases in between. CDR1 is LNHDA and CDR2 is SQIVND in the germline V gene (reference sequence). CDR3 length: 16 amino acids. The CDR3 DNA reads as TGTGCCAGTAGTATAGGCGGGCTAGCGAAATACAATGAGCAGTTCTTC. Its protein product is CASSIGGLAKYNEQFF.

This clonotype was seen at least ten times. CDR3 sequence reads: CASSYSSTQPQHF. The CDR3 DNA reads as TGTGCCAGCAGTTACTCGTCCACTCAGCCCCAGCATTTT. The chain is built from TRBV6-5 and TRBJ1-5; no definite D call. This CDR3 spans 13 amino acids. The V and J ends lost 0 bases and 6 bases respectively, with 6 bases between them. Germline lookup yields CDR1 MNHEY and CDR2 SVGAGI.

J is TRBJ2-3 and V is TRBV24-1; D may be TRBD2 (5 bases). Trimming left V 9 bases short and J 6 bases short, with 12 bases between. Germline-derived CDR1 and CDR2 are KGHDR and SFDVKD. The CDR3 is 12 residues long. This CDR3 is CATRDDYDTQYF. For the CDR3, the DNA is TGTGCCACCCGGGATGATTATGATACGCAGTATTTT.

The chain carries TRBV29-1 and TRBJ2-1, with no clear D. This CDR3 spans 16 amino acids. Trimming shortened V by 3 bases and J by 4 bases, and 19 bases separated the two germline ends. Germline V gives CDR1 SQVTM, CDR2 ANQGSEA. In nucleotides, the CDR3 is TGCAGCGTTGAGGGTTGGGCTTTTCGTAGTTACAATGAGCAGTTCTTC. Its translation is CSVEGWAFRSYNEQFF.

This clonotype was counted between two and nine times. This chain uses TRBV24-1 with TRBJ2-1; TRBD1 agrees at 10 bases. CDR3 length: 16 amino acids. CDR1 and CDR2 (germline): KGHDR, SFDVKD. J gave up 5 bases and V 9 bases, and 12 bases lay outside the gene matches. CDR3 protein: CATGSPTGQGNNEQFF. The CDR3 DNA follows: TGTGCCACCGGGTCCCCAACGGGACAGGGGAACAATGAGCAGTTCTTC.

Only a few counts were recorded for this clonotype. The rearrangement uses TRBV14 and TRBJ2-5; 14 nucleotides match TRBD2. Germline CDR1 is SGHDN and CDR2 is FVKESK. Trimming took 0 bases from V and 4 from J; bases not matched to a gene: 4. The CDR3 runs to 17 residues. In nucleotides, the CDR3 is TGTGCCAGCAGCCAAGATTGGGGGACTAGCGGGAGAGAGACCCAGTACTTC. It yields the protein CASSQDWGTSGRETQYF.

This clonotype was seen repeatedly, ten times or more. V gene TRBV7-9 combines with J gene TRBJ2-1; no clear D. Trimming cost V 5 bases and J 8 bases, with 19 bases left between them. CDR3 length equals 15 residues. Germline V lookup: CDR1 SEHNR, CDR2 FQNEAQ (reference sequence). CDR3 DNA: TGTGCCAGCAGCCCTAAGCTGAAGCTCATTCATGAGCAGTTCTTC. Translation: CASSPKLKLIHEQFF.

The chain employs TRBV29-1 and TRBJ1-2; the D is unclear. In germline, CDR1 is SQVTM, CDR2 ANQGSEA. CDR3 size: 13 residues. Trimming shortened V by 4 bases and J by 0 bases, and 9 bases separated the two germline ends. CDR3 loop: CSVVNEANYGYTF. CDR3 nucleotides: TGCAGCGTTGTCAATGAAGCTAACTATGGCTACACCTTC.

V and J are TRBV2 and TRBJ2-5; 9 bases are a match to TRBD2. Trimming cost V 6 bases and J 5 bases; bases outside gene matches: 10. The CDR3 runs to 15 residues. The germline gives CDR1 SNHLY, CDR2 FYNNEI. CDR3 residues: CASRPPGLAGETQYF. The DNA for the CDR3 is TGTGCCAGCAGACCCCCGGGACTAGCAGGCGAGACCCAGTACTTC.